The clone carrying this T cell receptor beta chain was counted ten times or more. The investigators amplified TCR beta CDR3 regions from RNA transcripts. A first-round RT-PCR of the TCR CDR3 used the HTBI primer set. Each CDR3 protein is one row after TCRdb ran MiXCR on the multiplex PCR reads. Of around 260,000 distinct CDR3 sequences listed, approximately 26% were seen once; the top ten hold about 30%. This entry is derived from a study of T cells in Graves' hyperthyroidism and ophthalmopathy. The sample, blood from the first hyperthyroidism diagnosis, precedes any ophthalmopathy symptoms. This TCR derives from a man aged 35-49 years with Graves' hyperthyroidism that later progressed to Graves' ophthalmopathy. Sequenced: blood.

This chain's CDR3 is CASRPGPQETQYF. CDR3 bases: TGTGCCAGCAGGCCGGGACCGCAAGAGACCCAGTACTTC. The V call is TRBV2, the J call TRBJ2-5; D may match TRBD1 or TRBD2 (5 bases each). V was pared by 6 bases and J by 2 bases, with 10 bases between. The CDR3 consists of 13 residues. Germline V gives CDR1 SNHLY, CDR2 FYNNEI.